This TCR beta chain was sequenced during a study of blood T cell repertoires in COVID-19. The count of this clone is one. Under the authors' procedure: Amplification of reference gene primers provided the estimated nucleated cell counts. Measured with immunoSEQ multiplex PCR; TCRdb has only the in-frame clones, and not every one. Clone size and the V and J calls come from that table; the DNA yielded D and trimming. The repertoire has approximately 220,000 clones, roughly 83% of them found once; the top ten carry roughly 27%. V was clipped by 6 bases and J by 5 bases; unmatched bases: 5. Germline assignment: CDR1 LGHNT and CDR2 FRNRAP. The CDR3 is 15 amino acids.

The sample taken for sequencing was peripheral blood. The sequence came from a man aged 35-49 years with acute or convalescent COVID-19. The V gene is TRBV12-5, the J gene TRBJ2-2; 11 nucleotides match TRBD1. The CDR3 DNA sequence: TGTGCTAGTGGACCCGGGACAGGGGGAACCGGGGAGCTGTTTTTT. Translation: CASGPGTGGTGELFF.